The next 29 T cell receptor beta chains were all read from a single sample in a study of response to subunit inactivated influenza vaccine listed by TCRdb under 2018. Library construction relied on RT-PCR. Sequenced using an Illumina HiSeq 2500. The raw public data were reprocessed by TCRdb itself: fastp quality trimming at Q25, MiXCR clonotype calling, in-frame beta chains only. Entries that share a CDR3 protein sequence are merged under the most common genes and DNA. For this sample there are about 570,000 distinct CDR3 sequences; 11% appear just once. The ten largest make up 8% to 13% of the sample. The same sample was also studied in work on T cells expressing NK-cell markers. Per that second paper: TCR beta cDNA libraries were prepared using 5'RACE template switching, which introduced a universal primer site and unique molecular identifiers.

Source: PBMCs from blood, taken on the day of vaccination. The receptors stem from a man between 50 and 59 years old who received an inactivated influenza vaccine. Donor details come from another sample of the same person, matched by shared clones.

This chain joins TRBV15 and TRBJ2-1, with a weak D call TRBD2 (6 bases). Trimming left V 9 bases short and J 5 bases short, with 17 bases between. CDR1 LNHNV and CDR2 YYDKDF come from the germline V gene (reference sequence). The CDR3 runs 14 residues. The CDR3 DNA follows: TGTGCCACTTCCCATCGGGACTTCAACAATGAGCAGTTCTTC. This gives the protein CATSHRDFNNEQFF.

This clonotype was observed a few times. The V and J genes are TRBV7-2 and TRBJ2-3, with TRBD1 matching over 7 bases. Germline CDR1 and CDR2: SGHTA and FQGNSA. Losses at the gene ends were 4 bases for V and 2 bases for J; bases not matched to a gene: 3. The CDR3 is 14 residues long. CDR3 loop: CASSSGQYTDTQYF. Here the CDR3 DNA reads TGTGCCAGCAGCTCGGGACAGTACACAGATACGCAGTATTTT.

The chain recombines TRBV10-3 with TRBJ2-7; a possible D gene is TRBD1 (5 bases). This CDR3 spans 13 amino acids. V dropped 6 bases and J dropped 2 bases, with 11 bases sitting between them. Germline V gene data show CDR1 as ENHRY and CDR2 as SYGVKD. The CDR3, as DNA: TGTGCCATCAGGGCGACAGAAGCCTACGAGCAGTACTTC. It translates to CAIRATEAYEQYF.

This clonotype occurred a few times. The rearrangement links TRBV5-1 to TRBJ2-7; D not resolved. CDR1 is SGHRS and CDR2 is YFSETQ in the germline V gene. Trimming cost V 2 bases and J 6 bases, with 9 bases left between them. The CDR3 is 12 amino acids. CDR3 coding DNA: TGCGCCAGCAGCTTTGAAGGGATCGAGCAGTACTTC. Translation gives CASSFEGIEQYF.

This clonotype was observed at least ten times. The rearrangement joins TRBV5-1 to TRBJ2-1, with 10 bases lining up with TRBD2. Losses at the gene ends were 3 bases for V and 8 bases for J; bases not matched to a gene: 8. This CDR3 region has 15 residues. Germline V CDR1 and CDR2: SGHRS, YFSETQ. Written as DNA, the CDR3 is TGCGCCAGCAGCTCCTCGGGACTAGCGTTTCATGAGCAGTTCTTC. This encodes CASSSSGLAFHEQFF.

This clonotype was counted a few times. The chain carries TRBV29-1 and TRBJ2-7; 12 bases align to TRBD2. CDR3 length equals 14 residues. In germline, CDR1 is SQVTM, CDR2 ANQGSEA. The junction had 12 bases not matched to a gene; V was cut back by 7 bases and J by 8 bases. The CDR3 region is CSARPRLAGDQQYF. The CDR3 coding sequence is TGCAGCGCCAGACCCCGACTAGCGGGAGATCAGCAGTACTTC.

The chain employs TRBV24-1 and TRBJ2-3; possibly TRBD2 for D (6 bases). Deletions cut 3 bases from V and 8 bases from J, with 14 bases between. Germline CDR1 and CDR2: KGHDR and SFDVKD. This CDR3 contains 14 residues. The CDR3 reads CATSDGTGAATQYF. Here the CDR3 DNA reads TGTGCCACCAGTGATGGGACTGGAGCAGCTACGCAGTATTTT.

This clonotype occurred a few times. The chain is built from TRBV15 and TRBJ2-7; D uncertain. The V end was cut by 0 bases, the J end by 3 bases, with 6 bases between. Germline-derived CDR1 and CDR2 are LNHNV and YYDKDF (reference sequence). The CDR3 contains 13 residues. This CDR3 reads CATSRDNGYEQYF. Here the CDR3 DNA reads TGTGCCACCAGCAGAGATAATGGCTACGAGCAGTACTTC. Using reference TRBV15 and TRBJ2-7 for the parts outside the CDR3, the full variable domain is DAMVIQNPRYQVTQFGKPVTLSCSQTLNHNVMYWYQQKSSQAPKLLFHYYDKDFNNEADTPDNFQSRRPNTSFCFLDIRSPGLGDTAMYLCATSRDNGYEQYFGPGTRLTVT.

CDR3 sequence: CASSFSNARGSYEQYF. The CDR3 DNA sequence: TGTGCCAGCAGCTTCTCCAACGCCCGTGGGTCCTACGAGCAGTACTTC. The chain carries TRBV7-2 and TRBJ2-7; D uncertain. The CDR3 is 16 amino acids. Germline CDR1 SGHTA, CDR2 FQGNSA. V lost 3 bases and J lost 1, with 16 bases in between. Complete variable domain (other parts from reference TRBV7-2 and TRBJ2-7): GAGVSQSPSNKVTEKGKDVELRCDPISGHTALYWYRQSLGQGLEFLIYFQGNSAPDKSGLPSDRFSAERTGGSVSTLTIQRTQQEDSAVYLCASSFSNARGSYEQYFGPGTRLTVT.

This clonotype was seen a few times. The CDR3 here is CASSSDRRYQPQHF. In DNA form, the CDR3 reads TGTGCCAGCAGTTCGGACAGGCGGTATCAGCCCCAGCATTTT. This rearrangement joins TRBV12-3 or TRBV12-4 to TRBJ1-5; 7 bases match TRBD1. The junction had 5 bases not matched to a gene; V was cut back by 4 bases and J by 5 bases. The CDR3 is 14 amino acids.

For this clonotype: A read error may be the cause here, since a much bigger clone is one base away. The rearrangement uses TRBV29-1 and TRBJ1-2, with D possibly matching TRBD1 (6 bases). Germline lookup yields CDR1 SQVTM and CDR2 ANQGSEA. This CDR3 contains 15 residues. Written as DNA, the CDR3 is TGCAGCGTGGAGGGGATTGAGGACAGAACCTATGGCGACACCTTC. This gives the protein CSVEGIEDRTYGDTF.

This clonotype came up a few times. The chain links TRBV20-1 to TRBJ2-2; 8 bases map to TRBD2. The CDR3 spans 15 residues. The V gene end was trimmed by 2 bases and the J gene end by 0 bases; junction bases not matched to a gene: 2. The V gene's germline CDR1 is DFQATT and CDR2 SNEGSKA (reference sequence). CDR3 bases: TGCAGTGCTAGAACTAGCGGACCGAACACCGGGGAGCTGTTTTTT. Its protein product is CSARTSGPNTGELFF.

This sequence joins TRBV11-2 and TRBJ2-1; 15 bases match TRBD2. The CDR3 extends over 17 amino acids. The junction had 8 bases not matched to a gene; V was cut back by 5 bases and J by 6 bases. Germline assignment: CDR1 SGHAT and CDR2 FQNNGV. The CDR3 loop is CASSRGLAGGLINEQFF. The CDR3 DNA sequence: TGTGCCAGCAGCAGGGGACTAGCGGGAGGACTTATCAATGAGCAGTTCTTC.

The genes are TRBV19 and TRBJ2-4; D call uncertain. There are 16 residues in the CDR3. Germline CDR1 reads LNHDA; CDR2 reads SQIVND (reference sequence). V was cut by 3 bases and J by 0 bases, with 12 bases left in between. CDR3 residues: CASSMTIATAKNIQYF. The CDR3 DNA follows: TGTGCCAGTAGTATGACGATTGCCACAGCCAAAAACATTCAGTACTTC.

V is TRBV7-9 and J is TRBJ2-7; a possible D gene is TRBD1 (5 bases). CDR1 is SEHNR and CDR2 is FQNEAQ in the germline V gene (reference sequence). The CDR3 totals 12 residues. Trimming removed 2 bases at V and 7 bases at J, with 9 bases between. CDR3 protein: CASSLQGLEQYF. The CDR3 region has the DNA TGTGCCAGCAGCTTACAGGGTCTGGAGCAGTACTTC.

This clonotype was counted a few times. The chain carries TRBV4-3 and TRBJ2-1, with D unclear. V shed 0 bases and J shed 10 bases, with 10 bases lying between them. Germline CDR1 is LGHNA and CDR2 is YSLEER. The CDR3 runs 13 residues. The CDR3 nucleotides are TGCGCCAGCAGCCAAGATCTGGCGGCGGAGCAGTTCTTC. Amino acids: CASSQDLAAEQFF.

CDR3 residues: CASSQDPGPGANVLTF. Written as DNA, the CDR3 is TGTGCCAGCAGCCAAGATCCAGGGCCTGGGGCCAACGTCCTGACTTTC. The rearrangement joins TRBV3-1 to TRBJ2-6; a possible D gene is TRBD1 (5 bases). There are 16 residues in the CDR3. V gave up 0 bases and J gave up 2 bases, with 8 bases separating them. Germline CDR1 LGHDT, CDR2 YNNKEL (reference sequence).

This clonotype was recorded at least ten times. The rearrangement joins TRBV27 to TRBJ2-3; TRBD2 agrees at 13 bases. The CDR3 is 16 amino acids. Germline values: CDR1 MNHEY, CDR2 SMNVEV (reference sequence). V gave up 3 bases and J gave up 4 bases; unmatched junction bases: 4. CDR3 in amino acids: CASSLGTSGISDTQYF. CDR3 DNA sequence: TGTGCCAGCAGTTTGGGGACTAGCGGGATCTCAGATACGCAGTATTTT.

This chain uses TRBV4-3 with TRBJ1-2; no reliable D call. Trimming left V 1 base short and J 7 bases short, with 16 bases between. Per the germline V gene, CDR1 is LGHNA and CDR2 is YSLEER. The CDR3 extends over 15 amino acids. CDR3 nucleotide sequence: TGCGCCAGCAGCCAAGTGACCTCAGGACTGATTGGCTACACCTTC. This sequence encodes CASSQVTSGLIGYTF.

This sequence joins TRBV19 and TRBJ1-1; 7 nucleotides align to TRBD1. Germline values: CDR1 LNHDA, CDR2 SQIVND (reference sequence). This CDR3 region has 14 residues. The V and J ends lost 5 bases and 7 bases, in that order; junction bases with no gene match: 10. CDR3 region: CASSATGTAYEAFF. Written as DNA, the CDR3 is TGTGCCAGTAGTGCAACCGGGACAGCCTATGAAGCTTTCTTT. The variable domain in full, with the rest retrieved from reference TRBV19 and TRBJ1-1, is DGGITQSPKYLFRKEGQNVTLSCEQNLNHDAMYWYRQDPGQGLRLIYYSQIVNDFQKGDIAEGYSVSREKKESFPLTVTSAQKNPTAFYLCASSATGTAYEAFFGQGTRLTVV.

In its sample, this clonotype was seen many times. The DNA for the CDR3 is TGCGCCAGCAGCCTGGGGACAGCTACCCGAGATACGCAGTATTTT. Its protein is CASSLGTATRDTQYF. V gene TRBV5-1 combines with J gene TRBJ2-3, with 7 bases lining up with TRBD1. CDR1 is SGHRS and CDR2 is YFSETQ in the germline V gene. CDR3 length equals 15 residues. With V trimmed by 4 bases and J by 5 bases, 10 bases remained unmatched. The whole variable domain, filled in from reference TRBV5-1 and TRBJ2-3, reads KAGVTQTPRYLIKTRGQQVTLSCSPISGHRSVSWYQQTPGQGLQFLFEYFSETQRNKGNFPGRFSGRQFSNSRSEMNVSTLELGDSALYLCASSLGTATRDTQYFGPGTRLTVL.

The table lists this clonotype with many counts. V and J are TRBV12-3 or TRBV12-4 and TRBJ1-2; D is undetermined. Trimming stripped 5 bases from V and 3 bases from J, with 7 bases between. This CDR3 is built from 12 residues. The CDR3 DNA is TGTGCCAGCAGTAATGACTACTATGGCTACACCTTC. This sequence encodes CASSNDYYGYTF.

CDR3 bases: TGTGCCACCACAAGCGGGGAGAACACCGGGGAGCTGTTTTTT. Its protein product is CATTSGENTGELFF. The chain employs TRBV24-1 and TRBJ2-2; 7 nucleotides match TRBD2. Germline V gene data show CDR1 as KGHDR and CDR2 as SFDVKD. This CDR3 contains 14 residues. Trimming took 8 bases from V and 1 from J; bases not matched to a gene: 3.

In this sample, this clonotype turned up many times. The V and J genes are TRBV5-1 and TRBJ2-1; tentatively, D is TRBD1 or TRBD2 (5 bases each). The V end was cut by 2 bases, the J end by 2 bases, with 11 bases between. Germline-derived CDR1 and CDR2 are SGHRS and YFSETQ. The CDR3 covers 15 residues. The CDR3, as DNA: TGCGCCAGCAGCTTTGAGGGACCGACCTACAATGAGCAGTTCTTC. This translates into CASSFEGPTYNEQFF.

This clonotype turned up a few times. The rearrangement joins TRBV19 to TRBJ2-3; D call uncertain. The germline gives CDR1 LNHDA, CDR2 SQIVND (reference sequence). Trimming pared 6 bases from V and 4 bases from J, leaving 14 bases between. The CDR3 extends over 14 amino acids. CDR3 sequence: CASSTNIGSDTQYF. CDR3 sequence (DNA): TGTGCCAGTAGCACCAATATCGGGTCAGATACGCAGTATTTT.

This clonotype has a handful of counts. The chain uses TRBV21-1 and TRBJ2-5; TRBD1, the table's D call, lacks a check against the DNA. TRBV21-1 is termed a pseudogene. The CDR3 is 16 amino acids. The CDR3 DNA reads TGTGCCAGCAGCAAATTGGTGTCGGGTCAGTGGGAGACCCAGTACTTC. It is translated as CASSKLVSGQWETQYF.

The chain combines TRBV2 with TRBJ2-2; 8 nucleotides line up with TRBD1. Unmatched junction bases numbered 7, after V lost 8 bases and J lost 5 bases. In germline, CDR1 is SNHLY, CDR2 FYNNEI. The CDR3 is 14 residues long. The CDR3 coding sequence is TGTGCCAGCCGAGGACAGGGAAAAACCGGGGAGCTGTTTTTT. Translated, it gives CASRGQGKTGELFF. The whole variable domain, remainder taken from reference TRBV2 and TRBJ2-2, is EPEVTQTPSHQVTQMGQEVILRCVPISNHLYFYWYRQILGQKVEFLVSFYNNEISEKSEIFDDQFSVERPDGSNFTLKIRSTKLEDSAMYFCASRGQGKTGELFFGEGSRLTVL.

The chain carries TRBV24-1 and TRBJ2-2, with 8 positions matching TRBD1. Germline values: CDR1 KGHDR, CDR2 SFDVKD. This CDR3 contains 16 residues. V trimming: 2 bases; J trimming: 4 bases; junction bases outside the gene matches: 5. CDR3 in DNA: TGTGCCACCAGTGATTATAGGACAGGGCTCACCGGGGAGCTGTTTTTT. This translates into CATSDYRTGLTGELFF.

V usage is TRBV5-8 and J usage is TRBJ1-6; 11 nucleotides match TRBD1. The CDR3 sequence is 14 residues long. V lost 5 bases and J lost 10; bases outside the gene matches: 5. Germline CDR1 SGHTS, CDR2 YDEGEE. The CDR3 is CASSWTGGQSPLHF. CDR3 nucleotide sequence: TGTGCCAGCAGTTGGACAGGGGGCCAATCACCCCTCCACTTT. The entire variable domain, with the rest obtained from reference TRBV5-8 and TRBJ1-6, is as follows: EAGVTQSPTHLIKTRGQQATLRCSPISGHTSVYWYQQALGLGLQFLLWYDEGEERNRGNFPPRFSGRQFPNYSSELNVNALELEDSALYLCASSWTGGQSPLHFGNGTRLTVT.